The entry that follows covers one T cell receptor (beta chain) sequence. This clone's antigen is unknown. Base qualities are not at hand, and no much larger clone is one base apart. High-throughput TCRbeta CDR3 sequencing of frozen genomic DNA was performed by immunoSEQ, including PCR amplification, mapping, bias correction and internal controls. The authors processed their data as follows. Productive rearrangements were retained, and unique TCRbeta sequences were defined by the CDR3 nucleotide sequence together with the V and J gene. For a sequence to be called donor-reactive, it needed a frequency of at least 0.01% and at least 5-fold expansion in CFSE-low cells compared with unstimulated pre-transplant cells. Minimum frequency thresholds were set for each subject based on the unstimulated sample with the lowest template count, ensuring at least 90% detection power. Repertoire turnover was measured by Jensen-Shannon divergence between the top 1000 TCRbeta sequences post- and pre-transplant. Changes in detection of donor-reactive sequences were assessed with two-sided Fisher's exact tests. In TCRdb, the immuneACCESS table is reduced to in-frame sequences with V and J assigned. These tables do not hold every clone; where another copy was compared, an unresolved V gene accounts for under half, and the others remain unexplained. D and trimming were read from the DNA, whereas the V and J calls and clone size are those reported in that table. The sample records 45,000 to 55,000 clones, roughly 84% of which are singletons. The top ten clones comprise about 8.5% of the sample.

Trimming accounts for 2 bases at V and 2 bases at J, while the number of junction bases matched to no gene is 5. The germline V gene gives CDR1 as SGHVS and CDR2 as FQNEAQ. From its cysteine to its phenylalanine, the CDR3 spans 16 amino acids. The only DNA kept is the CDR3, 48 bases in frame from the first base. This sample is part of a study of T cell clones after liver transplantation (dated 2019 in TCRdb). Study-level background: Samples were obtained from ITN030ST, a randomized trial in which withdrawal of immunosuppression was attempted within 2 years of liver transplantation. The study cohort included 8 liver transplant recipients, of whom 3 were classified as tolerant and 5 as non-tolerant. Blood samples were collected pre-transplant, pre-randomization before withdrawal, and post-randomization after either complete withdrawal or failed withdrawal. Tolerance was defined as complete immunosuppression withdrawal for at least one year with no rise in liver enzymes beyond twice the upper limit of normal. Third party-reactive TCRbeta sequences from pre-transplant MLRs were also identified as an antigen-independent comparator for donor-reactive sequences. The subjects received no induction therapy and were kept on standard immunosuppression until randomization at 12-24 months post-transplant. Three of the eight recipients were HCV-positive; the others were transplanted for non-autoimmune, non-viral indications. Donor-reactive T cell clones were identified by TCRbeta sequencing after a pre-transplant mixed lymphocyte reaction and then tracked in post-transplant blood.

The investigation overall reported the following: Because no allograft tissue specimens were available, donor-reactive T cells may have migrated into the graft instead of being deleted. Because of small, heterogeneous patient numbers and non-standardized post-transplant time points, the conclusions were only preliminary. The decline in donor-reactive sequences exceeded the decline in third party-reactive sequences, suggesting partial antigen-specific deletion that was unrelated to withdrawal success. Low numbers of available donor cells limited the measurable donor-reactive repertoire in two subjects. When repertoire turnover was accounted for, significantly reduced detection of donor-reactive sequences was found in 7 of 8 subjects for CD4 and in 8 of 8 subjects for CD8. A significant post-transplant decrease in circulating donor-reactive CD4 TCRbeta sequences was observed in most of the 8 subjects, irrespective of tolerance or HCV status.

Sample time point, as interpreted from the label and publication: pre-transplant. Thawed unstimulated PBMCs were stained for CD3, CD4 and CD8 and FACS-sorted into CD3+CD4+ and CD3+CD8+ populations. All 8 studied subjects were randomized to withdrawal of immunosuppression. The Qiagen DNeasy Blood and Tissue Kit was used for isolation of genomic DNA. Sequencing was performed on CD4+ T cells from blood, taken before liver transplant. The chain is encoded by TRBV7-8 joined to TRBJ2-5; 10 bases in the junction line up with TRBD2. This receptor was taken from a human donor who received a liver transplant. The nucleotide sequence reads as follows: TGTGCCAGCAGCTTATATGGGACTAGCGTACAAGAGACCCAGTACTTC. Translated, it gives CASSLYGTSVQETQYF.